This entry lists 16 T cell receptor beta chains sequenced from one sample in a study of cytomegalovirus exposure and HLA in healthy donors. Use of 60 Vbeta and 13 Jbeta primers characterized the PCR. Method: immunoSEQ multiplex PCR; TCRdb's copy keeps in-frame clones and lacks some. This table has nearly 100,000 clones, roughly a tenth appearing once. Sample: PBMCs. The receptors were gathered from a man aged 45-65 years in good health and CMV-seropositive.

This clone has just a few counts. The chain links TRBV28 to TRBJ1-1; D is undetermined. Germline V CDR1 and CDR2: MDHEN, SYDVKM. Trimming took 2 bases from V and 6 from J, leaving 10 bases between them. The CDR3 is 13 residues long. In DNA, the CDR3 is TGTGCCAGCAGTTTAACGGAACGGGCTGAAGCTTTCTTT. It translates to CASSLTERAEAFF.

The CDR3 here is CASSLGASTDTQYF. CDR3 sequence (DNA): TGTGCCAGCAGCTTAGGGGCTTCCACAGATACGCAGTATTTT. This sequence joins TRBV11-2 and TRBJ2-3; D uncertain. CDR3 size: 14 residues. Germline V gives CDR1 SGHAT, CDR2 FQNNGV. Trimming took 1 base from V and 2 from J, leaving 7 bases between them.

The rearrangement joins TRBV2 to TRBJ2-3, with 8 nucleotides matching TRBD1. Per the germline V gene, CDR1 is SNHLY and CDR2 is FYNNEI. There are 14 residues in the CDR3. The V segment lost 4 bases and the J segment 4 bases; nucleotides outside the gene matches: 4. The CDR3 is CASSADRAADTQYF. CDR3 DNA sequence: TGTGCCAGCAGTGCGGACAGGGCCGCAGATACGCAGTATTTT.

There are a few counts of this clone. Different DNA sequences within this sample yield the same CDR3. The CDR3 spells CAWSLLAGVPDTQYF. The CDR3, as DNA: TGTGCCTGGAGCCTATTAGCGGGAGTGCCAGATACGCAGTATTTT. The rearrangement links TRBV30 to TRBJ2-3, with 9 nucleotides matching TRBD2. The CDR3 covers 15 residues. The V gene's germline CDR1 is GTSNPN and CDR2 SVGIG (reference sequence). Trimming at V came to 3 bases and at J to 4 bases, leaving 8 bases not matched to a gene.

J is TRBJ1-2 and V is TRBV2; a possible D gene is TRBD1 (6 bases). Per germline, CDR1 SNHLY and CDR2 FYNNEI. V lost 5 bases to trimming and J lost 3 bases, with 10 bases between them. The CDR3 runs to 13 residues. CDR3 residues: CASSLGQDYGYTF. The CDR3 DNA reads TGTGCCAGCAGTTTGGGACAAGACTATGGCTACACCTTC.

This clone appeared a few times. This chain links TRBV19 with TRBJ1-2, with D perhaps matching TRBD1 (5 bases). CDR1 and CDR2 (germline): LNHDA, SQIVND (reference sequence). There are 14 residues in the CDR3. V shed 3 bases and J shed 2 bases, with 10 bases lying between them. The CDR3 bases are TGTGCCAGTAGTATGTTTTCAGGGAACTATGGCTACACCTTC. This sequence encodes CASSMFSGNYGYTF.

This clone showed up just a few times. This sequence joins TRBV10-2 and TRBJ1-2, with D tentatively TRBD1 (6 bases). Trimming pared 4 bases from V and 0 bases from J, leaving 12 bases between. Germline CDR1 WSHSY, CDR2 SAAADI. The CDR3 runs 15 residues. This CDR3 is CASSGGRETNYGYTF. The DNA for the CDR3 is TGCGCCAGCAGTGGGGGGCGGGAGACTAACTATGGCTACACCTTC.

This sequence joins TRBV30 and TRBJ1-2; no clear D gene. CDR1 and CDR2 (germline): GTSNPN, SVGIG (reference sequence). Between the trimmed V and J ends, which lost 7 bases and 3 bases, there was a span of 18 bases. This CDR3 spans 14 amino acids. The CDR3 is CALLRVGADYGYTF. CDR3 coding DNA: TGTGCCTTATTGCGCGTGGGCGCCGACTATGGCTACACCTTC.

This CDR3 reads CASSPNYRGNTEAFF. The DNA for the CDR3 is TGTGCCAGCAGCCCCAACTACCGGGGGAACACTGAAGCTTTCTTT. The chain couples TRBV11-2 to TRBJ1-1; D unclear. The length of the CDR3 is 15 residues. Per the germline V gene, CDR1 is SGHAT and CDR2 is FQNNGV. V gave up 5 bases and J gave up 1 base, with 14 bases separating them.

The chain recombines TRBV6-5 with TRBJ1-3; the D is unclear. The V and J ends lost 2 bases and 0 bases respectively, with 11 bases between them. Per the germline V gene, CDR1 is MNHEY and CDR2 is SVGAGI. The CDR3 is 16 amino acids. The CDR3 DNA sequence: TGTGCCAGCAGTTACGGTACTCTCCACTCTGGAAACACCATATATTTT. Translating gives CASSYGTLHSGNTIYF.

The rearrangement joins TRBV5-4 to TRBJ2-5; 9 bases fit TRBD1. The CDR3 is 16 residues long. V lost 5 bases, J lost 4 bases, and 12 bases stayed unmatched. Germline lookup yields CDR1 SGHNT and CDR2 YYREEE (reference sequence). Here the CDR3 DNA reads TGTGCCAGCAGTTCGGGACAGGGAGCCCCCCGAGAGACCCAGTACTTC. It translates to CASSSGQGAPRETQYF.

This clone was seen a few times. This chain links TRBV5-1 with TRBJ1-1; the D is unclear. The CDR3 loop spans 12 amino acids. The germline V gene has CDR1 SGHRS and CDR2 YFSETQ. Between the trimmed V and J ends, which lost 0 bases and 8 bases, there was a span of 8 bases. For the CDR3, the DNA is TGCGCCAGCAGCTTGGATTCAGGCGAAGCTTTCTTT. Translated, it gives CASSLDSGEAFF.

This clone appeared many times. Additional DNA sequences in this sample encode the identical CDR3. The CDR3 region has the DNA TGTGCCAGTAGTACCTTGGGCAGCTCCTACGAGCAGTACTTC. Encoded protein: CASSTLGSSYEQYF. This chain links TRBV19 with TRBJ2-7; the D is unclear. The length of the CDR3 is 14 residues. The V gene lost 4 bases and the J gene lost 0 bases, with 10 bases spanning the gap. In germline, CDR1 is LNHDA, CDR2 SQIVND (reference sequence).

The rearrangement joins TRBV7-2 to TRBJ2-1; 7 bases line up with TRBD2. The CDR3 contains 12 residues. V lost 1 base, J lost 12 bases, and 3 bases stayed unmatched. Germline CDR1 and CDR2: SGHTA and FQGNSA. The CDR3 nucleotides are TGTGCCAGCAGCTTAGAGGGCGGGGGGCAGTTCTTC. This encodes CASSLEGGGQFF.

In its sample, this clone was seen a few times. The chain is built from TRBV7-3 and TRBJ1-2; 9 positions agree with TRBD1. This CDR3 region has 15 residues. V dropped 3 bases and J dropped 3; count of bases not matched to a gene: 5. CDR1 is SGHTA and CDR2 is FQGTGA in the germline V gene. The CDR3 bases are TGTGCCAGCAGCTTTGGACAGGGGCCATACTATGGCTACACCTTC. This translates into CASSFGQGPYYGYTF. The whole variable domain, remainder taken from reference TRBV7-3 and TRBJ1-2, is GAGVSQTPSNKVTEKGKYVELRCDPISGHTALYWYRQSLGQGPEFLIYFQGTGAADDSGLPNDRFFAVRPEGSVSTLKIQRTERGDSAVYLCASSFGQGPYYGYTFGSGTRLTVV.

The table lists this clone with a few counts. The chain couples TRBV7-9 to TRBJ1-4; D may be TRBD1 (6 bases). Germline V lookup: CDR1 SEHNR, CDR2 FQNEAQ (reference sequence). V lost 5 bases and J 4 bases, leaving 11 bases between the germline ends. This CDR3 is 14 amino acids long. CDR3 sequence: CASSLGQFNEKLFF. The CDR3 DNA follows: TGTGCCAGCAGCCTCGGACAGTTTAATGAAAAACTGTTTTTT.